This T cell receptor (beta chain) was recovered during a study of patients and donors after allogeneic stem cell transplantation. This clonotype was observed at least ten times. TCRdb reprocessed the RT-PCR reads via MiXCR and lists one record per CDR3 protein. Among more than 7,500 distinct CDR3 sequences listed, 11% were seen once. This CDR3 has 13 residues. Trimming cost V 6 bases and J 10 bases; bases outside gene matches: 8. This receptor was obtained from a human donor who was either an allogeneic HSCT recipient or a stem cell or donor lymphocyte infusion donor (not recorded which). It is not recorded whose cells these are; they may come from a transplant donor. The sample comprised blood, either unsorted or a sorted T cell fraction (not recorded which). The gene calls are TRBV12-3 or TRBV12-4 and TRBJ1-3, with 8 bases fitting TRBD1. The CDR3 loop is CASRMTRGRTIYF. CDR3 coding DNA: TGTGCCAGCAGAATGACCAGGGGGCGTACCATATATTTT.